This is a list of T cell receptor beta chains from one sample in a study of cytomegalovirus exposure and HLA in healthy donors. Profiling relied on immunoSEQ multiplex PCR, and the TCRdb table lists in-frame clones only, not all of them. The profile covers roughly 140,000 clones, with approximately 79% appearing a single time and about 1.2% taken by the ten largest. The sample was PBMCs. Receptors originate from a female donor in good health and CMV-seronegative. Each CDR3 is given with its conserved first and last residue. Fields, in order: J gene, clone size, D gene, V gene, CDR3 protein, CDR3 DNA. D genes are given only for firm matches. Size is omitted from some rows. Given values are once, few, many or a class for expanded clones.

>TRBJ2-1|NA|TRBD2|TRBV4-2
CASSQVSLAGANEQFF
TGTGCCAGCAGCCAAGTCTCGCTAGCGGGGGCTAATGAGCAGTTCTTC
>TRBJ1-2|NA|TRBD1|TRBV6-5
CASSYRRGSGYGYTF
TGTGCCAGCAGTTACCGCAGGGGGTCTGGCTATGGCTACACCTTC
>TRBJ1-4|few|TRBD1|TRBV27
CASSLGTGYNEKLFF
TGTGCCAGCAGTCTCGGGACAGGCTATAATGAAAAACTGTTTTTT
>TRBJ2-7|NA|NA|TRBV10-1
CASSRGAYEQYF
TGCGCCAGCAGTCGGGGAGCCTACGAGCAGTACTTC
>TRBJ1-2|once|TRBD1|TRBV28
CASSSGTGGRSF
TGTGCCAGCAGTTCAGGGACAGGGGGTCGCAGCTTC
>TRBJ1-1|NA|NA|TRBV5-4
CASSSGLDTEAFF
TGTGCCAGCAGCTCAGGACTTGACACTGAAGCTTTCTTT
>TRBJ1-2|NA|NA|TRBV19
CASRPGQSDGYTF
TGTGCCAGTAGGCCGGGACAATCAGATGGCTACACCTTC
>TRBJ2-1|NA|TRBD1|TRBV4-1
CASSQEGTAYNEQFF
TGCGCCAGCAGCCAAGAAGGGACAGCCTACAATGAGCAGTTCTTC
>TRBJ2-5|NA|NA|TRBV30
CAWRRQDQETQYF
TGTGCCTGGAGGAGACAGGATCAAGAGACCCAGTACTTC
>TRBJ2-5|NA|NA|TRBV9
CASSARQGLQETQYF
TGTGCCAGCAGCGCTCGACAGGGACTCCAAGAGACCCAGTACTTC
>TRBJ2-1|once|NA|TRBV7-9
CASSLKPSSNEQFF
TGTGCCAGCAGCTTGAAGCCTAGCAGCAATGAGCAGTTCTTC
>TRBJ2-7|NA|NA|TRBV28
CASSRTGRSYEQYF
TGTGCCAGCAGCCGAACAGGGCGCTCCTACGAGCAGTACTTC
>TRBJ1-4|NA|TRBD1|TRBV6-5
CASRPQGQGEKLFF
TGTGCCAGCAGGCCCCAAGGACAGGGAGAAAAACTGTTTTTT
>TRBJ2-7|NA|TRBD2|TRBV7-8
CASSSEGASGSYEQYF
TGTGCCAGCAGCTCCGAAGGGGCTAGCGGGAGCTACGAGCAGTACTTC
>TRBJ2-1|NA|TRBD1|TRBV29-1
CSVGTGAYNEQFF
TGCAGCGTCGGGACAGGGGCCTACAATGAGCAGTTCTTC
>TRBJ2-5|few|TRBD2|TRBV5-4
CASSERGSQETQYF
TGTGCCAGCAGCGAGCGGGGGTCTCAAGAGACCCAGTACTTC
>TRBJ2-7|NA|NA|TRBV27
CASSNPGGRASYEQYF
TGTGCCAGCAGTAACCCAGGGGGGCGGGCCTCCTACGAGCAGTACTTC
>TRBJ2-3|few|TRBD2|TRBV29-1
CSVPLAGGGPDTQYF
TGCAGCGTCCCTCTAGCGGGAGGGGGTCCAGATACGCAGTATTTT
>TRBJ2-1|few|NA|TRBV5-1
CASSFSGSYNEQFF
TGCGCCAGCAGCTTCTCGGGGTCCTACAATGAGCAGTTCTTC
>TRBJ2-1|few|TRBD1|TRBV6-1
CASSEALWKGADNEQFF
TGTGCCAGCAGTGAAGCCTTGTGGAAGGGGGCAGACAATGAGCAGTTCTTC
>TRBJ1-5|NA|TRBD1|TRBV2
CASSENRGRNQPQHF
TGTGCCAGCAGTGAAAACAGGGGACGCAATCAGCCCCAGCATTTT
>TRBJ1-2|NA|TRBD1|TRBV5-6
CASRGVGTGGEEGYGYTF
TGTGCCAGCAGGGGCGTAGGGACAGGGGGCGAAGAAGGCTATGGCTACACCTTC
>TRBJ2-3|few|NA|TRBV6-1
CASSERLSTDTQYF
TGTGCCAGCAGTGAGCGGCTTAGCACAGATACGCAGTATTTT
>TRBJ1-1|NA|NA|TRBV27
CASSLTGTNTEAFF
TGTGCCAGCAGTTTAACAGGAACGAACACTGAAGCTTTCTTT
>TRBJ2-7|NA|TRBD1|TRBV11-2
CASSVNHDGQGAYEQYF
TGTGCCAGCAGCGTCAACCACGATGGACAGGGGGCCTACGAGCAGTACTTC
>TRBJ2-1|NA|TRBD2|TRBV11-2
CASSILAGGWNEQFF
TGTGCCAGCAGCATACTAGCGGGAGGGTGGAATGAGCAGTTCTTC
>TRBJ2-7|NA|TRBD1|TRBV5-4
CASSLGQGSYEQYF
TGTGCCAGCAGCTTAGGACAGGGATCCTACGAGCAGTACTTC
>TRBJ2-7|NA|NA|TRBV4-2
CASSPTAGFTYEQYF
TGTGCCAGCAGCCCAACAGCGGGTTTCACCTACGAGCAGTACTTC
>TRBJ1-1|NA|NA|TRBV13
CASSLEARSNTEAFF
TGTGCCAGCAGCTTAGAGGCCAGGTCGAACACTGAAGCTTTCTTT
>TRBJ2-5|NA|NA|TRBV4-1
CASSPPDSQETQYF
TGCGCCAGCAGCCCTCCCGACAGCCAAGAGACCCAGTACTTC
>TRBJ2-2|NA|NA|TRBV28
CASSLPGQSFNTGELFF
TGTGCCAGCAGTTTACCTGGACAGTCATTTAACACCGGGGAGCTGTTTTTT
>TRBJ1-1|NA|NA|TRBV2
CASSEEVGDGREAFF
TGTGCCAGCAGTGAAGAAGTGGGAGACGGCAGGGAAGCTTTCTTT
>TRBJ1-4|few|TRBD1|TRBV25-1
CASSEFRTGTDEKLFF
TGTGCCAGCAGTGAATTTCGGACAGGTACAGATGAAAAACTGTTTTTT
>TRBJ1-5|NA|TRBD1|TRBV4-1
CASSQDRQGDQPQHF
TGCGCCAGCAGCCAAGATAGACAGGGCGATCAGCCCCAGCATTTT
>TRBJ2-7|NA|TRBD1|TRBV6-5
CASSPGQVAYEQYF
TGTGCCAGCAGCCCGGGACAGGTGGCCTACGAGCAGTACTTC
>TRBJ2-1|NA|TRBD2|TRBV7-3
CASSLGLADNEQFF
TGTGCCAGCAGCTTGGGACTAGCGGACAATGAGCAGTTCTTC
>TRBJ2-3|once|TRBD2|TRBV4-2
CASSQSPSGSNTDTQYF
TGTGCCAGCAGCCAATCCCCTAGCGGGAGTAACACAGATACGCAGTATTTT
>TRBJ2-7|once|TRBD2|TRBV7-9
CASSKTSGGSYEQYF
TGTGCCAGCAGCAAGACTAGCGGGGGATCCTACGAGCAGTACTTC
>TRBJ1-2|NA|NA|TRBV4-1
CASSQRLQGGGYTF
TGCGCCAGCAGCCAACGCTTACAGGGTGGAGGCTACACCTTC
>TRBJ1-1|NA|NA|TRBV5-1
CASSLSAGANTEAFF
TGCGCCAGCAGCTTGTCTGCAGGCGCGAACACTGAAGCTTTCTTT
>TRBJ2-1|NA|NA|TRBV28
CASSLFEGVNEQFF
TGTGCCAGCAGTTTATTTGAAGGGGTCAATGAGCAGTTCTTC
>TRBJ2-7|few|NA|TRBV6-4
CASSERADRSYEQYF
TGTGCCAGCAGTGAGAGAGCGGACCGCTCCTACGAGCAGTACTTC
>TRBJ2-3|NA|TRBD1|TRBV2
CASSVAETGTDTQYF
TGTGCCAGCAGTGTGGCCGAGACAGGGACAGATACGCAGTATTTT
>TRBJ1-1|NA|NA|TRBV2
CASNGREVNTEAFF
TGTGCCAGCAACGGCAGGGAGGTGAACACTGAAGCTTTCTTT
>TRBJ1-5|NA|NA|TRBV30
CAWSCTLFMGGLRDNQPQHF
TGTGCCTGGAGTTGTACGTTATTTATGGGGGGGCTAAGAGACAATCAGCCCCAGCATTTT
>TRBJ2-3|NA|TRBD1|TRBV10-3
CAISGGGQGKDTQYF
TGTGCCATCAGTGGGGGGGGACAGGGTAAAGATACGCAGTATTTT
>TRBJ2-5|NA|TRBD1|TRBV7-9
CASSLNDRGPQETQYF
TGTGCCAGCAGCCTAAATGACAGGGGCCCCCAAGAGACCCAGTACTTC